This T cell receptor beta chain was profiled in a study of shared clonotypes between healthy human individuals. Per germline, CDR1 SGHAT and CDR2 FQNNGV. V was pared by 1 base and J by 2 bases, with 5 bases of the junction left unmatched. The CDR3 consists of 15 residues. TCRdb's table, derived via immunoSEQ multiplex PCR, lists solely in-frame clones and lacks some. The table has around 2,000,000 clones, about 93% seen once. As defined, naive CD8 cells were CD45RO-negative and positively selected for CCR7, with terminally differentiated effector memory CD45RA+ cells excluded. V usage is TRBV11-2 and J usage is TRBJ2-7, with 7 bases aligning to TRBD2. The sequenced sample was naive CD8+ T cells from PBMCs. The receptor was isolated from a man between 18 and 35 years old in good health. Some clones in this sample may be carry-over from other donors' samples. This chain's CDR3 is CASSLGASGTYEQYF. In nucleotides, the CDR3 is TGTGCCAGCAGCTTAGGGGCTAGCGGTACCTACGAGCAGTACTTC.